Presented here are 32 T cell receptor beta chains from one specimen sequenced in a study of identical twins. Using its own MiXCR run on the 5' RACE reads, TCRdb lists one record per CDR3 protein. This table has about 520,000 distinct CDR3 sequences, under 25% appearing once. These data also featured in a second study, about T cells expressing NK-cell markers.

The sequenced sample was CD4+ T cells sorted from blood. All receptors derive from a woman in her late teens or twenties in good health.

This clonotype was found a few times. V usage is TRBV20-1 and J usage is TRBJ1-4; D not certain. The CDR3 length is 13 residues. CDR1 DFQATT and CDR2 SNEGSKA come from the germline V gene (reference sequence). Trimming pared 0 bases from V and 6 bases from J, leaving 8 bases between. The CDR3 nucleotides read TGCAGTGCTAGAGAGGGGATTGATGAAAAACTGTTTTTT. This sequence encodes CSAREGIDEKLFF.

This CDR3 is CASRPGDRFTYEQYF. As DNA, the CDR3 is TGTGCCAGCAGGCCGGGGGACAGATTTACCTACGAGCAGTACTTC. The chain links TRBV11-1 to TRBJ2-7; D possibly corresponds to TRBD1 (7 bases). The length of the CDR3 is 15 residues. Germline CDR1 and CDR2: SGHAT and FQDESV (reference sequence). Trimming stripped 6 bases from V and 2 bases from J, with 17 bases between.

This chain joins TRBV12-3 or TRBV12-4 and TRBJ1-4, with no clear D. V shed 6 bases and J shed 0 bases, with 11 bases lying between them. This CDR3 region has 15 residues. The CDR3 loop reads CASRGPTATNEKLFF. CDR3 sequence (DNA): TGTGCCAGCAGGGGTCCCACAGCAACTAATGAAAAACTGTTTTTT.

This clonotype has more than one count but fewer than ten. As DNA, the CDR3 is TGCAGTGCAAGGGACATAGCGGGGAATGAGCAGTTCTTC. Its protein product is CSARDIAGNEQFF. The chain combines TRBV20-1 with TRBJ2-1; 8 positions match TRBD2. The CDR3 has 13 residues. Per germline, CDR1 DFQATT and CDR2 SNEGSKA (reference sequence). With V trimmed by 6 bases and J by 7 bases, 8 bases remained unmatched.

The chain carries TRBV10-3 and TRBJ1-1, with TRBD1 as a possible D gene (6 bases). The CDR3 totals 14 residues. Germline CDR1 is ENHRY and CDR2 is SYGVKD. V was trimmed by 4 bases and J by 0 bases, leaving 9 bases between them. The CDR3 loop is CAISGGGMNTEAFF. CDR3 coding DNA: TGTGCCATCAGTGGAGGGGGAATGAACACTGAAGCTTTCTTT.

The chain uses TRBV12-3 or TRBV12-4 and TRBJ2-7, with D tentatively TRBD1 or TRBD2 (5 bases each). V lost 6 bases to trimming and J lost 5 bases, with 20 bases between them. The CDR3 has 15 residues. The CDR3 is CASRQTGTGFNEQYF. The CDR3 nucleotides are TGTGCCAGCAGGCAAACCGGGACGGGGTTTAACGAGCAGTACTTC.

The table lists this clonotype with a few counts. The gene calls are TRBV20-1 and TRBJ2-1; the D gene is possibly TRBD2 (6 bases). Germline loops: CDR1 DFQATT, CDR2 SNEGSKA (reference sequence). V lost 5 bases to trimming and J lost 3 bases, with 8 bases between them. The CDR3 sequence is 12 residues long. This chain's CDR3 is CSAEGLYNEQFF. CDR3 DNA: TGCAGTGCTGAGGGACTCTACAATGAGCAGTTCTTC.

The chain employs TRBV25-1 and TRBJ2-1; D is uncertain. V gave up 2 bases and J gave up 10 bases, with 12 bases separating them. This CDR3 region has 13 residues. Germline CDR1 reads MGHDK; CDR2 reads SYGVNS. This CDR3 is CASSENPRAEQFF. The CDR3 coding sequence is TGTGCCAGCAGTGAAAACCCACGAGCCGAGCAGTTCTTC.

The V call is TRBV20-1, the J call TRBJ2-1; D possibly corresponds to TRBD2 (5 bases). Trimming took off 4 bases at V and 9 bases at J, with 13 bases between the two ends. CDR3 length equals 12 residues. Germline V gene data show CDR1 as DFQATT and CDR2 as SNEGSKA (reference sequence). The CDR3 sequence is CSAKALAIEQFF. CDR3 DNA: TGCAGTGCTAAGGCGCTAGCCATTGAGCAGTTCTTC.

V and J are TRBV20-1 and TRBJ2-5; D remains ambiguous. Trimming pared 3 bases from V and 1 base from J, leaving 12 bases between. CDR1 and CDR2 from the germline V gene are DFQATT and SNEGSKA (reference sequence). The CDR3 totals 14 residues. CDR3 sequence (DNA): TGCAGTGCTAGTACGACCCCACCCCAAGAGACCCAGTACTTC. Translated, it gives CSASTTPPQETQYF.

This clonotype has more than one count but fewer than ten. The rearrangement links TRBV6-1 to TRBJ2-3; D is possibly TRBD1 or TRBD2 (5 bases each). Per germline, CDR1 MNHNS and CDR2 SASEGT. V lost 5 bases and J lost 0, with 12 bases in between. The CDR3 sequence is 15 residues long. The CDR3 DNA is TGTGCCAGCAGTCCCAGGGACGCTAGCACAGATACGCAGTATTTT. It codes for CASSPRDASTDTQYF.

The genes are TRBV29-1 and TRBJ2-1; D unresolved. This CDR3 comprises 8 residues. Trimming took 4 bases from V and 15 from J, leaving 7 bases between them. Germline V gene data show CDR1 as SQVTM and CDR2 as ANQGSEA. CDR3 region: CSVGIGFF. For the CDR3, the DNA is TGCAGCGTTGGTATCGGGTTCTTC.

The V and J genes are TRBV27 and TRBJ2-7; 8 nucleotides line up with TRBD1. Trimming took 6 bases from V and 0 from J; bases not matched to a gene: 7. CDR1 and CDR2 from the germline V gene are MNHEY and SMNVEV (reference sequence). The CDR3 sequence is 15 residues long. The CDR3 DNA follows: TGTGCCAGCAGCCGGGACAGGAGGAGCTCCTACGAGCAGTACTTC. Residues: CASSRDRRSSYEQYF.

The DNA for the CDR3 is TGTGCCAGCAGCTCCTTGGGGCACCTATACCAAGAGACCCAGTACTTC. It is translated as CASSSLGHLYQETQYF. This rearrangement joins TRBV12-3 or TRBV12-4 to TRBJ2-5, with a tentative D call TRBD1 (5 bases). V was trimmed by 6 bases and J by 0 bases, leaving 17 bases between them. There are 16 residues in the CDR3.

This clonotype appeared a few times. This chain connects TRBV5-6 to TRBJ2-7, with D perhaps given as TRBD1 or TRBD2 (5 bases each). Germline V gene data show CDR1 as SGHDT and CDR2 as YYEEEE. The CDR3 consists of 15 residues. V lost 7 bases to trimming and J lost 1 base, with 18 bases between them. The CDR3 protein is CASRKRDVWSYEQYF. CDR3 DNA sequence: TGTGCCAGCCGGAAGAGGGACGTCTGGTCCTACGAGCAGTACTTC.

CDR3 bases: TGCGCCAGCAGCCACCAGGACAGGGGAAACAATGAGCAGTTCTTC. Its protein product is CASSHQDRGNNEQFF. The chain uses TRBV4-3 and TRBJ2-1, with TRBD1 matching 9 bases. Germline V gene lookup returns CDR1 LGHNA and CDR2 YSLEER. The CDR3 runs 15 residues. Losses at the gene ends were 3 bases for V and 5 bases for J; bases not matched to a gene: 5.

This chain joins TRBV3-1 and TRBJ1-1; 7 bases are shared with TRBD1. This CDR3 has 12 amino acids. Per the germline V gene, CDR1 is LGHDT and CDR2 is YNNKEL (reference sequence). J lost 8 bases, V lost 6 bases, and 6 bases had no gene match. The DNA of the CDR3 is TGTGCCAGCAGAAACAGGGGCAAGGAAGCTTTCTTT. Translating gives CASRNRGKEAFF.

There are a few counts of this clonotype. CDR3 protein: CASSLAPGVDTDTQYF. In DNA form, the CDR3 reads TGCGCCAGCAGCTTGGCCCCTGGGGTTGACACAGATACGCAGTATTTT. This chain links TRBV5-1 with TRBJ2-3; D is unclear. Germline lookup yields CDR1 SGHRS and CDR2 YFSETQ. The CDR3 length is 16 residues. Trimming took 0 bases from V and 2 from J, leaving 13 bases between them.

This clonotype was recorded at least ten times. The V gene is TRBV12-3 or TRBV12-4, the J gene TRBJ2-2; D unclear. The CDR3 totals 13 residues. The V gene lost 2 bases and the J gene lost 6 bases, with 7 bases spanning the gap. This chain's CDR3 is CASSLRLAGELFF. The CDR3 DNA is TGTGCCAGCAGTTTAAGACTCGCCGGGGAGCTGTTTTTT.

The chain couples TRBV9 to TRBJ2-1, with D maybe TRBD1 (5 bases). The V gene lost 0 bases and the J gene lost 2 bases, with 9 bases spanning the gap. The CDR3 runs 15 residues. Germline values: CDR1 SGDLS, CDR2 YYNGEE. CDR3 loop: CASSVAQGTYNEQFF. CDR3 nucleotide sequence: TGTGCCAGCAGCGTAGCTCAGGGCACCTACAATGAGCAGTTCTTC. Together with reference TRBV9 and TRBJ2-1, the CDR3 gives the full variable domain: DSGVTQTPKHLITATGQRVTLRCSPRSGDLSVYWYQQSLDQGLQFLIQYYNGEERAKGNILERFSAQQFPDLHSELNLSSLELGDSALYFCASSVAQGTYNEQFFGPGTRLTVL.

The chain combines TRBV19 with TRBJ2-5; possibly TRBD2 for D (5 bases). CDR3 size: 18 residues. Germline V gene lookup returns CDR1 LNHDA and CDR2 SQIVND (reference sequence). Deletions cut 6 bases from V and 5 bases from J, with 28 bases between. Here the CDR3 reads CASSRGPRLITDLETQYF. The CDR3 coding sequence is TGTGCCAGTAGCCGGGGTCCCAGACTCATCACGGACTTGGAGACCCAGTACTTC.

This clonotype was seen many times. The J gene is TRBJ1-1, the V gene TRBV6-5, with D perhaps matching TRBD1 (5 bases). Per the germline V gene, CDR1 is MNHEY and CDR2 is SVGAGI. The CDR3 is made up of 13 amino acids. Trimming cost V 2 bases and J 1 base, with 5 bases left between them. The CDR3 nucleotides read TGTGCCAGCAGTTACCAGGGGAACACTGAAGCTTTCTTT. It codes for CASSYQGNTEAFF.

The chain employs TRBV3-1 and TRBJ1-4; 10 bases map to TRBD1. Germline V lookup: CDR1 LGHDT, CDR2 YNNKEL (reference sequence). V lost 2 bases and J lost 8; bases outside the gene matches: 5. This CDR3 has 15 residues. The CDR3 nucleotides are TGTGCCAGCAGCCAACACAGACAGGGGGCAGAAAAACTGTTTTTT. Translating it yields CASSQHRQGAEKLFF.

The V and J genes are TRBV30 and TRBJ2-7; possibly TRBD2 for D (5 bases). CDR3 length equals 13 residues. Germline CDR1 is GTSNPN and CDR2 is SVGIG (reference sequence). V lost 8 bases and J 0 bases, leaving 14 bases between the germline ends. In DNA, the CDR3 is TGTGCCCGTAGGACTCTTAGCTCCTACGAGCAGTACTTC. Amino acids: CARRTLSSYEQYF. The complete variable domain, with remaining parts taken from reference TRBV30 and TRBJ2-7, reads SQTIHQWPATLVQPVGSPLSLECTVEGTSNPNLYWYRQAAGRGLQLLFYSVGIGQISSEVPQNLSASRPQDRQFILSSKKLLLSDSGFYLCARRTLSSYEQYFGPGTRLTVT.

The chain links TRBV7-9 to TRBJ2-7; weak D call: TRBD2 (6 bases). The CDR3 sequence is 13 residues long. Germline V gene data show CDR1 as SEHNR and CDR2 as FQNEAQ (reference sequence). Deletions cut 7 bases from V and 5 bases from J, with 15 bases between. CDR3 nucleotide sequence: TGTGCCAGCACTGGGGACTCAGGGAACGAGCAGTACTTC. Its translation: CASTGDSGNEQYF.

The chain employs TRBV12-3 or TRBV12-4 and TRBJ1-2; D is unresolved. The CDR3 runs to 15 residues. The germline V and J ends were trimmed by 2 bases and 2 bases, with 12 bases remaining between them. The CDR3 DNA follows: TGTGCCAGCAGTTTATTTGGCAGCCCCAACTATGGCTACACCTTC. As protein: CASSLFGSPNYGYTF.

The DNA of the CDR3 is TGTGCCAGCAGCCTAACCAGGGCAGATACGCAGTATTTT. As protein: CASSLTRADTQYF. This chain links TRBV7-9 with TRBJ2-3, with D possibly TRBD1 on 5 matching bases. CDR1 SEHNR and CDR2 FQNEAQ come from the germline V gene (reference sequence). Trimming cost V 5 bases and J 4 bases, with 10 bases left between them. This CDR3 region has 13 residues.

The table lists this clonotype with a few counts. CDR3 in DNA: TGTGCCAGCAGTTCGTTGACAGGGGGCCTGGGGCAGTTCTTC. Translation gives CASSSLTGGLGQFF. This rearrangement joins TRBV6-5 to TRBJ2-1; 10 nucleotides line up with TRBD1. Germline CDR1 MNHEY, CDR2 SVGAGI. V was clipped by 4 bases and J by 12 bases; unmatched bases: 9. The CDR3 spans 14 residues.

Only a few counts were recorded for this clonotype. The J gene is TRBJ2-7, the V gene TRBV7-9, with unresolved D. This CDR3 spans 13 amino acids. V shed 8 bases and J shed 4 bases, with 15 bases lying between them. Germline V gene lookup returns CDR1 SEHNR and CDR2 FQNEAQ (reference sequence). The CDR3 nucleotides are TGTGCCAGCGTCTCGTTTAATCGGTACGAGCAGTACTTC. Encoded protein: CASVSFNRYEQYF.

This clonotype was observed a few times. The chain is built from TRBV29-1 and TRBJ2-1; 9 bases line up with TRBD2. This CDR3 spans 16 amino acids. Losses at the gene ends were 6 bases for V and 8 bases for J; bases not matched to a gene: 17. The germline CDR1 and CDR2 sequences are SQVTM and ANQGSEA. Here the CDR3 DNA reads TGCAGCGTGAGGGGGGTAGCGGGGGTGCGCGGATATGAGCAGTTCTTC. As protein: CSVRGVAGVRGYEQFF.

In its sample, this clonotype was seen a few times. The chain joins TRBV27 to TRBJ2-5; TRBD2 is a possible D gene (6 bases). Germline lookup yields CDR1 MNHEY and CDR2 SMNVEV (reference sequence). The V and J ends lost 4 bases and 1 base respectively, with 13 bases between them. The CDR3 has 15 amino acids. CDR3 amino acids: CASSSQLATQETQYF. For the CDR3, the DNA is TGTGCCAGCAGTTCCCAACTAGCAACCCAAGAGACCCAGTACTTC.

The gene calls are TRBV6-5 and TRBJ2-5; 12 bases are shared with TRBD2. Trimming took 0 bases from V and 5 from J; bases not matched to a gene: 10. From germline, CDR1 is MNHEY and CDR2 SVGAGI. The length of the CDR3 is 18 residues. The CDR3 DNA reads TGTGCCAGCAGTTACTCGAGCCTAGCGGGGGGGCTGCGGGAGACCCAGTACTTC. It yields the protein CASSYSSLAGGLRETQYF.